One and the same sample provided the 8 T cell receptor beta chains below, sequenced in a study of T cells in Graves' hyperthyroidism and ophthalmopathy. Authors of the study amplified TCR beta CDR3 regions from RNA transcripts. When the TCR CDR3 underwent first-round RT-PCR, the HTBI primer set was used. TCRdb itself ran the multiplex PCR reads through MiXCR, one entry per CDR3 protein. The sample consists of over 300,000 distinct CDR3 sequences, approximately 15% of them appearing once. Source material: blood. The receptors originated from a woman aged 55-69 years with Graves' hyperthyroidism.

This clonotype was recorded at least ten times. The CDR3 DNA is TGTGCCAGCAGTTTAGGGGCCCTCTTGGGGACCGGGGAGCTGTTTTTT. Its translation: CASSLGALLGTGELFF. The V call is TRBV12-3 or TRBV12-4, the J call TRBJ2-2; D gene uncertain. This CDR3 has 16 residues. V was pared by 1 base and J by 5 bases, with 14 bases between.

The table lists this clonotype with a few counts. The chain recombines TRBV5-5 with TRBJ1-5; tentatively, D is TRBD1 (5 bases). Trimming took off 4 bases at V and 9 bases at J, with 11 bases between the two ends. Germline CDR1 and CDR2: SGHKS and YYEKEE (reference sequence). This CDR3 contains 12 residues. The CDR3 loop reads CASSIGDSPQHF. The CDR3 nucleotides read TGTGCCAGCAGCATAGGGGATTCGCCCCAGCATTTT.

This clonotype was recorded at least ten times. The CDR3 DNA sequence: TGTGCCAGCAGGAACACAGGGGGCGCTTCACCCCTCCACTTT. Protein: CASRNTGGASPLHF. The genes are TRBV28 and TRBJ1-6, with 9 bases identical to TRBD1. The junction had 6 bases not matched to a gene; V was cut back by 6 bases and J by 9 bases. The CDR3 has 14 residues. CDR1 is MDHEN, CDR2 SYDVKM, per germline.

Worth noting for this clonotype: One junction end disagrees with the germline gene, perhaps due to a read error. The CDR3 nucleotides are TGTGCTAGCAGATCACAGGGGGACACCGGGGAGCTGTTTTTT. Protein product: CASRSQGDTGELFF. This sequence joins TRBV7-7 and TRBJ2-2; 8 bases are shared with TRBD1. Germline CDR1 reads SSHAT; CDR2 reads FNYEAQ (reference sequence). CDR3 length: 14 residues.

The sample holds many counts of this clonotype. The V and J genes are TRBV12-3 or TRBV12-4 and TRBJ2-7; D may be TRBD1 or TRBD2 (5 bases each). The CDR3 extends over 16 amino acids. The ends were cut back, 4 bases at V and 1 base at J, with 17 bases in the middle. The CDR3 region has the DNA TGTGCCAGCAGTTGGGGCGTCGGGGTTATTTCCTACGAGCAGTACTTC. Its protein is CASSWGVGVISYEQYF.

The rearrangement uses TRBV27 and TRBJ2-1; D might be TRBD1 or TRBD2, each matching 5 bases. The CDR3 extends over 15 amino acids. Germline CDR1 reads MNHEY; CDR2 reads SMNVEV (reference sequence). V dropped 9 bases and J dropped 2 bases, with 17 bases sitting between them. CDR3: CASSVDRGPYNEQFF. In nucleotides, the CDR3 is TGTGCCAGTTCAGTGGACCGGGGCCCCTACAATGAGCAGTTCTTC.

At least ten counts were recorded for this clonotype. This chain links TRBV29-1 with TRBJ1-1; no clear D gene. This CDR3 has 14 amino acids. With 4 bases removed from V and 0 bases from J, the gap between germline ends came to 12 bases. In germline, CDR1 is SQVTM, CDR2 ANQGSEA. CDR3 sequence reads: CSVVGSHMNTEAFF. The CDR3 DNA reads TGCAGCGTTGTAGGGAGCCACATGAACACTGAAGCTTTCTTT.

This clonotype was seen ten or more times. The genes are TRBV7-6 and TRBJ2-3; 9 nucleotides line up with TRBD1. The CDR3 runs to 15 residues. With 0 bases clipped from V and 5 bases from J, the junction kept 3 bases outside the gene matches. Per the germline V gene, CDR1 is SGHVS and CDR2 is FNYEAQ. The CDR3 DNA is TGTGCCAGCAGCTTAGCTTTGGACAGGGGAGATACGCAGTATTTT. Its protein product is CASSLALDRGDTQYF.